These T cell receptor beta chains were read from a single sample in a study of OX40 agonist ivuxolimab in advanced cancers. Clones were sequenced by immunoSEQ multiplex PCR, and TCRdb holds only the in-frame ones, with some missing. The sample holds roughly 56,000 clones, about 80% seen once. The input for sequencing was CD4+ or CD8+ T cells sorted from blood, taken in a trial of the OX40 agonist ivuxolimab. The receptors come from an adult with an advanced solid tumor such as melanoma, head and neck, liver or kidney cancer. The CDR3 runs from the conserved cysteine through the conserved F or W. A D gene is named only where the DNA matches it firmly.

d_gene: TRBD1
j_gene: TRBJ1-2
v_gene: TRBV23-1
CDR3aa: CASSQSALVTGDGYTF
CDR3nt: TGCGCCAGCAGTCAATCGGCCCTCGTGACAGGGGATGGCTACACCTTC

d_gene: TRBD2
j_gene: TRBJ2-1
v_gene: TRBV5-1
CDR3aa: CASSWGTSGNEQFF
CDR3nt: TGCGCCAGCAGCTGGGGGACTAGCGGCAATGAGCAGTTCTTC

d_gene: TRBD2
j_gene: TRBJ2-1
v_gene: TRBV6-6
CDR3aa: CASSPGLAANNEQFF
CDR3nt: TGTGCCAGCAGTCCCGGACTAGCCGCGAACAATGAGCAGTTCTTC

d_gene: TRBD1
j_gene: TRBJ1-2
v_gene: TRBV6-4
CDR3aa: CASSRGQGSSGYTF
CDR3nt: TGTGCCAGCAGCCGGGGACAGGGGTCTAGTGGCTACACCTTC

d_gene: TRBD1
j_gene: TRBJ2-7
v_gene: TRBV18
CDR3aa: CASSPLGAGGSYEQYF
CDR3nt: TGTGCCAGCTCACCACTCGGCGCAGGGGGCTCCTACGAGCAGTACTTC

d_gene: NA
j_gene: TRBJ1-3
v_gene: TRBV27
CDR3aa: CASRGGSGNTIYF
CDR3nt: TGTGCCAGCCGCGGGGGATCGGGAAACACCATATATTTT

d_gene: NA
j_gene: TRBJ1-6
v_gene: TRBV5-4
CDR3aa: CASSLGSLLGNSPLHF
CDR3nt: TGTGCCAGCAGCTTGGGCAGCCTCCTGGGCAATTCACCCCTCCACTTT

d_gene: TRBD1
j_gene: TRBJ2-7
v_gene: TRBV27
CDR3aa: CASSLRDRDPYEQYF
CDR3nt: TGTGCCAGCAGTTTGCGGGACAGGGACCCCTACGAGCAGTACTTC

d_gene: NA
j_gene: TRBJ2-6
v_gene: TRBV19
CDR3aa: CASRGAGVGGANVLTF
CDR3nt: TGTGCCAGTCGGGGAGCAGGGGTTGGTGGGGCCAACGTCCTGACTTTC

d_gene: TRBD2
j_gene: TRBJ2-1
v_gene: TRBV2
CDR3aa: CASSDGLAGKQFF
CDR3nt: TGTGCCAGCAGTGACGGACTAGCGGGGAAGCAGTTCTTC

d_gene: NA
j_gene: TRBJ1-4
v_gene: TRBV12-2
CDR3aa: CASRLGGANEKLFF
CDR3nt: TGTGCAAGTCGCTTGGGGGGAGCTAATGAAAAACTGTTTTTT

d_gene: NA
j_gene: TRBJ1-6
v_gene: TRBV15
CDR3aa: CATSRDLVAGGMSASYNSPLHF
CDR3nt: TGTGCCACCAGCAGAGATCTCGTGGCTGGGGGAATGTCAGCTTCCTATAATTCACCCCTCCACTTT

d_gene: NA
j_gene: TRBJ1-2
v_gene: TRBV6-5
CDR3aa: CASRQTVNYGYTF
CDR3nt: TGTGCCAGCAGGCAGACAGTAAACTATGGCTACACCTTC

d_gene: NA
j_gene: TRBJ1-1
v_gene: TRBV5-5
CDR3aa: CASSFIGRSEAFF
CDR3nt: TGTGCCAGCAGCTTCATAGGGAGATCTGAAGCTTTCTTT

d_gene: TRBD1
j_gene: TRBJ1-3
v_gene: TRBV28
CDR3aa: CASRVPARGLSGNTIYF
CDR3nt: TGTGCCAGCAGGGTTCCGGCCAGGGGGCTCTCTGGAAACACCATATATTTT